The following is a T cell receptor beta chain sequence with its context. Here immunoSEQ multiplex PCR was the method, and the copy in TCRdb shows in-frame clones only, minus some. The table lists tens of thousands of clones, around 89% of them singletons. These data originate in a study of OX40 agonist ivuxolimab in advanced cancers. This clonotype was sampled from an adult with an advanced solid tumor such as melanoma, head and neck, liver or kidney cancer. Sample: CD4+ or CD8+ T cells sorted from blood, taken in a trial of the OX40 agonist ivuxolimab.

CDR3 coding DNA: TGTGCCAGCAGTTCTCCTCAGAGGTCGGGAAACACCATATATTTT. This codes for CASSSPQRSGNTIYF. The chain links TRBV6-5 to TRBJ1-3, with D uncertain. This CDR3 contains 15 residues. Germline CDR1 reads MNHEY; CDR2 reads SVGAGI. V lost 4 bases and J lost 4, with 14 bases in between.